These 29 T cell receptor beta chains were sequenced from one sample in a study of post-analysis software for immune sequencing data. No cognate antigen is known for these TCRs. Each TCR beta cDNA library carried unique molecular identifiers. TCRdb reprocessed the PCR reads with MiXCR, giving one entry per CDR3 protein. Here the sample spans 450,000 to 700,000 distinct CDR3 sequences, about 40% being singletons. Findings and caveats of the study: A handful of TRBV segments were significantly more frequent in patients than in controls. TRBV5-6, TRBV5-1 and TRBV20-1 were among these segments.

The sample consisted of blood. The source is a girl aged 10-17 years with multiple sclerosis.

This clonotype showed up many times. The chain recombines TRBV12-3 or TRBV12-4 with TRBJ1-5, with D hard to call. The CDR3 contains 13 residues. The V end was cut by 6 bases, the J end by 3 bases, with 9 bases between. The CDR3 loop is CASSPGYNQPQHF. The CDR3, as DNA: TGTGCCAGCAGCCCAGGTTACAATCAGCCCCAGCATTTT.

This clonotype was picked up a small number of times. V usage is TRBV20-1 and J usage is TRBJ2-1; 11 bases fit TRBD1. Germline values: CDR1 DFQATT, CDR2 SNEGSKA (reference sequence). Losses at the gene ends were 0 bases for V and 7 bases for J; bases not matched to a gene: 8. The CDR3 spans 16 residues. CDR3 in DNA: TGCAGTGCTAGAGAGGGCGGGACAGGGGGGCTAAATGAGCAGTTCTTC. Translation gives CSAREGGTGGLNEQFF.

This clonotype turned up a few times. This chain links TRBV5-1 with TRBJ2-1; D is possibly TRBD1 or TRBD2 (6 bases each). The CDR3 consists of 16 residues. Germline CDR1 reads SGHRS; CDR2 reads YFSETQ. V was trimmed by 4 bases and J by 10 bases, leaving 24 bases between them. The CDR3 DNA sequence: TGCGCCAGCAGCCCCTGGGAGGCAGGGGCCGGAGGGGAGCAGTTCTTC. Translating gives CASSPWEAGAGGEQFF. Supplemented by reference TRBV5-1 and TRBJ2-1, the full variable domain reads KAGVTQTPRYLIKTRGQQVTLSCSPISGHRSVSWYQQTPGQGLQFLFEYFSETQRNKGNFPGRFSGRQFSNSRSEMNVSTLELGDSALYLCASSPWEAGAGGEQFFGPGTRLTVL.

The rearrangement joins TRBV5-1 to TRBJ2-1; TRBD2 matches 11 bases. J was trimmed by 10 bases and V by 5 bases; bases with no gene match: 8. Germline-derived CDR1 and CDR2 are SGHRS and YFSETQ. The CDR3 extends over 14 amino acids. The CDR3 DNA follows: TGCGCCAGCAGGACTAGCGGGGACCCTTCGGAGCAGTTCTTC. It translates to CASRTSGDPSEQFF.

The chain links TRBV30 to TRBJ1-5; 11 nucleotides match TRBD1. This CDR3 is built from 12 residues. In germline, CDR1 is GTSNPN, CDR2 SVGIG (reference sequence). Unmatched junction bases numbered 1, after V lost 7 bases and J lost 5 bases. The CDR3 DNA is TGTGCCTTGGGACAGGGGGATCAGCCCCAGCATTTT. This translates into CALGQGDQPQHF.

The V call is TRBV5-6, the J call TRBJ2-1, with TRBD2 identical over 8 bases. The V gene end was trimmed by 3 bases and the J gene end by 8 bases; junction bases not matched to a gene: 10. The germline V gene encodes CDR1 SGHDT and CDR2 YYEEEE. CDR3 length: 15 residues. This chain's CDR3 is CASSSGGGPIHEQFF. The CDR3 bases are TGTGCCAGCAGCTCGGGCGGGGGGCCGATCCATGAGCAGTTCTTC.

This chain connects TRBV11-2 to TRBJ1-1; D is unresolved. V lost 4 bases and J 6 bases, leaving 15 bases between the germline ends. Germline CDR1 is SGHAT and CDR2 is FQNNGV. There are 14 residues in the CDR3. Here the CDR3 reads CASSSTRGIAEAFF. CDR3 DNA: TGTGCCAGCAGCTCCACCCGAGGTATAGCTGAAGCTTTCTTT.

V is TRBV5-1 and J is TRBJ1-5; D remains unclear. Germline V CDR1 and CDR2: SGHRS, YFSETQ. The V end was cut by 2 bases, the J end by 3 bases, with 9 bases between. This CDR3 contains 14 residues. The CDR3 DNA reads TGCGCCAGCAGCTTTGGAGCGAACAATCAGCCCCAGCATTTT. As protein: CASSFGANNQPQHF.

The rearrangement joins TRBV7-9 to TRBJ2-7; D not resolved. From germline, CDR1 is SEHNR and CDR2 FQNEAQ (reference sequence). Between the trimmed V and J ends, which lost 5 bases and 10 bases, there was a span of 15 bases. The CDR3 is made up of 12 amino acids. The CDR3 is CASSQESPSQYF. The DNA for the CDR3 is TGTGCCAGCAGCCAAGAGAGCCCAAGCCAGTACTTC.

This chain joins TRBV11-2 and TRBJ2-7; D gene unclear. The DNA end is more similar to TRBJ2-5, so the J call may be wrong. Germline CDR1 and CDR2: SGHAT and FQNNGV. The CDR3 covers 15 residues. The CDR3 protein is CASSHQAGQAETQYF. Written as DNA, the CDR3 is TGTGCCAGCAGCCATCAGGCCGGGCAGGCAGAGACCCAGTACTTC.

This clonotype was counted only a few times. The CDR3 coding sequence is TGTGCCAGCAGCTTATCCCCTAACACAGATACGCAGTATTTT. Its protein is CASSLSPNTDTQYF. The chain combines TRBV7-2 with TRBJ2-3, with D unresolved. V was cut by 2 bases and J by 2 bases, with 8 bases left in between. Germline V gene sequence: CDR1 SGHTA, CDR2 FQGNSA. CDR3 length equals 14 residues.

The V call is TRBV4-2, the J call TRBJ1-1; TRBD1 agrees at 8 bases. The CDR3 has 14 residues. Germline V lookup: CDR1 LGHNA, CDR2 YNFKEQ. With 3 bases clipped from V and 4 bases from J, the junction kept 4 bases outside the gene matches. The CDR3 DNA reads TGTGCCAGCAGCCATCCCGACAGGGGCACTGAAGCTTTCTTT. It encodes CASSHPDRGTEAFF.

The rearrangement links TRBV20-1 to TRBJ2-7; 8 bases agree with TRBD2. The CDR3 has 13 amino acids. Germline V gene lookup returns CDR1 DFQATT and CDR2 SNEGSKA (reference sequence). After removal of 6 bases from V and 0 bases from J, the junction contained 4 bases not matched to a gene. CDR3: CSAEAGVSYEQYF. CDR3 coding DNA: TGCAGTGCCGAAGCGGGAGTCTCCTACGAGCAGTACTTC.

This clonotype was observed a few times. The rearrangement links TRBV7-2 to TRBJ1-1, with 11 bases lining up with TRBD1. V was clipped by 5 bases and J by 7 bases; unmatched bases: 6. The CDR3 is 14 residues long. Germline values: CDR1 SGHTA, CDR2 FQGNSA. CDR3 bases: TGTGCCAGCAGCGCAGGACAGGGGGCCATTGAAGCTTTCTTT. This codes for CASSAGQGAIEAFF.

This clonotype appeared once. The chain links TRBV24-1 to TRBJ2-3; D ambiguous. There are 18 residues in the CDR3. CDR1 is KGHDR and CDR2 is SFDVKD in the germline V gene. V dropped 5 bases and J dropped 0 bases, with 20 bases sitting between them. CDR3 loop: CATSALPLRSSSTDTQYF. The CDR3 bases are TGTGCCACCAGTGCCCTCCCCTTACGATCGTCTAGCACAGATACGCAGTATTTT.

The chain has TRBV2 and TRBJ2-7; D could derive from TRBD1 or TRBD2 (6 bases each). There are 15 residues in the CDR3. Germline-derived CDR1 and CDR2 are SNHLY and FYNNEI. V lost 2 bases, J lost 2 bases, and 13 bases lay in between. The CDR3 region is CASSERGGITYEQYF. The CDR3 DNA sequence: TGTGCCAGCAGTGAAAGAGGGGGGATTACCTACGAGCAGTACTTC.

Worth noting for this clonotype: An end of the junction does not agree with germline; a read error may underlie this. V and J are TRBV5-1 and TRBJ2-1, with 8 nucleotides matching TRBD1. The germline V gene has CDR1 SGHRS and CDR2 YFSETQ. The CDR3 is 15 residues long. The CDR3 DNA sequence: TGCGCCAGCAGCTTGGGCAGGGGGCCCTACGATGAGCAGTTCTTC. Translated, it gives CASSLGRGPYDEQFF.

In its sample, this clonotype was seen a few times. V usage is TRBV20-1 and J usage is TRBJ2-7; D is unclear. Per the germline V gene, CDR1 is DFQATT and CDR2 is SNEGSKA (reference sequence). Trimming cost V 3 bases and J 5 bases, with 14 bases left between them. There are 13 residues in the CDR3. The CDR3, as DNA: TGCAGTGCTAGCCTCCCACGGCGCGACGAGCAGTACTTC. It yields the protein CSASLPRRDEQYF.

The CDR3 here is CASSLPLAGRVVGQFF. CDR3 nucleotides: TGTGCCAGCAGCTTACCCTTAGCGGGTCGGGTGGTTGGGCAGTTCTTC. This sequence joins TRBV7-2 and TRBJ2-1; 7 positions match TRBD2. Trimming took 2 bases from V and 12 from J; bases not matched to a gene: 16. The CDR3 runs 16 residues. Germline V gene data show CDR1 as SGHTA and CDR2 as FQGNSA.

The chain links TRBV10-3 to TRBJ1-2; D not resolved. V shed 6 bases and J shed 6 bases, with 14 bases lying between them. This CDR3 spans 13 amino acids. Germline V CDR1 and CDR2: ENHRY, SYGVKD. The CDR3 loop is CAIRPGPRNGYTF. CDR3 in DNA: TGTGCCATCAGGCCCGGGCCGCGCAATGGCTACACCTTC.

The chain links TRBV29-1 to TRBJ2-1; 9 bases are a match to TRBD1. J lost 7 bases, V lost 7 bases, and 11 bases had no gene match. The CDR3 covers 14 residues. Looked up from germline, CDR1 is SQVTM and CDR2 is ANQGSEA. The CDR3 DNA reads TGCAGCGCCCTAGGGACAGGGCGATGGAATGAGCAGTTCTTC. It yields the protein CSALGTGRWNEQFF.

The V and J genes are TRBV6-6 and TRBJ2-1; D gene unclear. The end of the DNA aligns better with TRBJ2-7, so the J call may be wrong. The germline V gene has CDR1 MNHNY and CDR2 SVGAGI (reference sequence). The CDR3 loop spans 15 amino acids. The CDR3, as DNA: TGTGCCAGCAGCCCCGGTTGGAGTCTCACCTACGAGCAGTACTTC. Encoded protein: CASSPGWSLTYEQYF.

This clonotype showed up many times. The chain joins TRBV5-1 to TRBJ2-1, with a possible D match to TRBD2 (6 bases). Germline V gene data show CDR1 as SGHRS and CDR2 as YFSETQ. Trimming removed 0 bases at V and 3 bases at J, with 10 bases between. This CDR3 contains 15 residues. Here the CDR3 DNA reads TGCGCCAGCAGCTTGGCTGGGACTCTCTACAATGAGCAGTTCTTC. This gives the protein CASSLAGTLYNEQFF.

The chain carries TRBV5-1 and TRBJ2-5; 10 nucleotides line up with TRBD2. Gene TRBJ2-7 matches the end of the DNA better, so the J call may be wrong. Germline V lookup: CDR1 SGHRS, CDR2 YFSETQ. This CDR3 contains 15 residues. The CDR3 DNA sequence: TGCGCCAGCAGCTTTGGACTAGCGGACTCCTACGAGCAGTACTTC. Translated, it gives CASSFGLADSYEQYF.

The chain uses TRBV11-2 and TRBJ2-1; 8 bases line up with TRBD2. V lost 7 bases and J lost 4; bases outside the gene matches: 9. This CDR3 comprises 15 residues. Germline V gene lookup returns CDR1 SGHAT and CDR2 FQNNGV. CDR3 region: CASNSSGRVYNEQFF. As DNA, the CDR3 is TGTGCCAGCAACTCCAGCGGGAGAGTTTACAATGAGCAGTTCTTC.

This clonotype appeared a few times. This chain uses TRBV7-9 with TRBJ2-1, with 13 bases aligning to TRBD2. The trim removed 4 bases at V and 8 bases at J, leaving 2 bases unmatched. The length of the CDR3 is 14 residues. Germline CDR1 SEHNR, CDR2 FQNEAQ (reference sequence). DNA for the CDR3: TGTGCCAGCAGCTATGGGACTAGCGGGGATGAGCAGTTCTTC. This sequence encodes CASSYGTSGDEQFF.

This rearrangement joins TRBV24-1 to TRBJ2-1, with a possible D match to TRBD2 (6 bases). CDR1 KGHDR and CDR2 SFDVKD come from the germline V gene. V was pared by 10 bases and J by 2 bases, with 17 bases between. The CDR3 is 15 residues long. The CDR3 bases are TGTGCCACTAGGGCTGGTAGCGGCGCCTACAATGAGCAGTTCTTC. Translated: CATRAGSGAYNEQFF.

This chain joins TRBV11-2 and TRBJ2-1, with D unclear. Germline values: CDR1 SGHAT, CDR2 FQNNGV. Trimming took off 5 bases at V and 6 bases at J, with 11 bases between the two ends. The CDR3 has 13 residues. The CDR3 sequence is CASSQDWLNEQFF. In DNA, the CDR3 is TGTGCCAGCAGCCAAGACTGGCTCAATGAGCAGTTCTTC.

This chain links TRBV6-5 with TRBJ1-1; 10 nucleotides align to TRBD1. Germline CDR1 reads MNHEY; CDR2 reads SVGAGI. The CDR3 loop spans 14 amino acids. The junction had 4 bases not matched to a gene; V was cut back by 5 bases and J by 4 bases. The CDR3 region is CASSDRGLSTEAFF. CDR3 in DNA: TGTGCCAGCAGTGACAGGGGGCTAAGCACTGAAGCTTTCTTT.